The sequence of this T cell receptor (beta chain) was determined in a study of cytomegalovirus exposure and HLA in healthy donors. This CDR3 comprises 15 residues. J lost 2 bases, V lost 7 bases, and 5 bases had no gene match. Germline loops: CDR1 SGHTS, CDR2 YDEGEE. In the PCR, 60 Vbeta and 13 Jbeta primers were used. TCRdb's table, derived via immunoSEQ multiplex PCR, lists solely in-frame clones and lacks some. Of about 140,000 clones listed, over 80% are singletons. The chain joins TRBV5-8 to TRBJ2-5; 13 bases align to TRBD2. Sample: PBMCs. This clonotype was obtained from a man aged 40-49 years in good health and CMV-seronegative. The CDR3 region is CASGLAGVIQETQYF. The CDR3 coding sequence is TGTGCCAGCGGACTAGCGGGGGTGATACAAGAGACCCAGTACTTC.